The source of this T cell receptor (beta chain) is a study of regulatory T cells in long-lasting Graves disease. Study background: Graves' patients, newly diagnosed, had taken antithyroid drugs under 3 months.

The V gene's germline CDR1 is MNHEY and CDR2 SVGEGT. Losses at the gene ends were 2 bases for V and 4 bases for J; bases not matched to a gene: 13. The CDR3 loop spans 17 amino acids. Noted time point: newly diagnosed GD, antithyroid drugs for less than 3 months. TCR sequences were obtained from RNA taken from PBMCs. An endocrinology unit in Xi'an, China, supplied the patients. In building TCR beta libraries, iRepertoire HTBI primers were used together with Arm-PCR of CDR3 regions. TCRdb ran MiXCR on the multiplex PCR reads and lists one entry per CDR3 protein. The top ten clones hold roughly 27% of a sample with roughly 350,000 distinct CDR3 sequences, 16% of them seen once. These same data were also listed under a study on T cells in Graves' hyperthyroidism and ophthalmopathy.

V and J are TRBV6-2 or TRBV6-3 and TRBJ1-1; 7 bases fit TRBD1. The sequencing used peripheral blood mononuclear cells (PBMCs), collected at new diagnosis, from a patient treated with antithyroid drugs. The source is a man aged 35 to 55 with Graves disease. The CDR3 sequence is CASSYRGRGLRITEAFF. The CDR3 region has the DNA TGTGCCAGCAGTTACAGAGGCAGGGGGTTGAGGATCACTGAAGCTTTCTTT.